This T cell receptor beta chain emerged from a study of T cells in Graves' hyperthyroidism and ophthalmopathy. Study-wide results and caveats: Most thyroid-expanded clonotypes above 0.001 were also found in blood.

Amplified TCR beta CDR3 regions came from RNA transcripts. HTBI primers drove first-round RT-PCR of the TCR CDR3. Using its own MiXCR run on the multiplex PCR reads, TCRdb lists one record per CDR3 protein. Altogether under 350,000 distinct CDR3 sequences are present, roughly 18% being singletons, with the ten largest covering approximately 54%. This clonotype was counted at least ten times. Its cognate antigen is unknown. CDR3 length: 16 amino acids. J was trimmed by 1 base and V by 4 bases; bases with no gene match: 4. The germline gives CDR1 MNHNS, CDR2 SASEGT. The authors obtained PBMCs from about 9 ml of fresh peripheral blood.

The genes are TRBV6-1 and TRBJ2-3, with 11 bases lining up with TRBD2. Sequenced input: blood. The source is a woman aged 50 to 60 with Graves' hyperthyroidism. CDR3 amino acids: CASSVAGGPGTDTQYF. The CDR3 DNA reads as TGTGCCAGCAGTGTAGCGGGGGGGCCCGGCACAGATACGCAGTATTTT.